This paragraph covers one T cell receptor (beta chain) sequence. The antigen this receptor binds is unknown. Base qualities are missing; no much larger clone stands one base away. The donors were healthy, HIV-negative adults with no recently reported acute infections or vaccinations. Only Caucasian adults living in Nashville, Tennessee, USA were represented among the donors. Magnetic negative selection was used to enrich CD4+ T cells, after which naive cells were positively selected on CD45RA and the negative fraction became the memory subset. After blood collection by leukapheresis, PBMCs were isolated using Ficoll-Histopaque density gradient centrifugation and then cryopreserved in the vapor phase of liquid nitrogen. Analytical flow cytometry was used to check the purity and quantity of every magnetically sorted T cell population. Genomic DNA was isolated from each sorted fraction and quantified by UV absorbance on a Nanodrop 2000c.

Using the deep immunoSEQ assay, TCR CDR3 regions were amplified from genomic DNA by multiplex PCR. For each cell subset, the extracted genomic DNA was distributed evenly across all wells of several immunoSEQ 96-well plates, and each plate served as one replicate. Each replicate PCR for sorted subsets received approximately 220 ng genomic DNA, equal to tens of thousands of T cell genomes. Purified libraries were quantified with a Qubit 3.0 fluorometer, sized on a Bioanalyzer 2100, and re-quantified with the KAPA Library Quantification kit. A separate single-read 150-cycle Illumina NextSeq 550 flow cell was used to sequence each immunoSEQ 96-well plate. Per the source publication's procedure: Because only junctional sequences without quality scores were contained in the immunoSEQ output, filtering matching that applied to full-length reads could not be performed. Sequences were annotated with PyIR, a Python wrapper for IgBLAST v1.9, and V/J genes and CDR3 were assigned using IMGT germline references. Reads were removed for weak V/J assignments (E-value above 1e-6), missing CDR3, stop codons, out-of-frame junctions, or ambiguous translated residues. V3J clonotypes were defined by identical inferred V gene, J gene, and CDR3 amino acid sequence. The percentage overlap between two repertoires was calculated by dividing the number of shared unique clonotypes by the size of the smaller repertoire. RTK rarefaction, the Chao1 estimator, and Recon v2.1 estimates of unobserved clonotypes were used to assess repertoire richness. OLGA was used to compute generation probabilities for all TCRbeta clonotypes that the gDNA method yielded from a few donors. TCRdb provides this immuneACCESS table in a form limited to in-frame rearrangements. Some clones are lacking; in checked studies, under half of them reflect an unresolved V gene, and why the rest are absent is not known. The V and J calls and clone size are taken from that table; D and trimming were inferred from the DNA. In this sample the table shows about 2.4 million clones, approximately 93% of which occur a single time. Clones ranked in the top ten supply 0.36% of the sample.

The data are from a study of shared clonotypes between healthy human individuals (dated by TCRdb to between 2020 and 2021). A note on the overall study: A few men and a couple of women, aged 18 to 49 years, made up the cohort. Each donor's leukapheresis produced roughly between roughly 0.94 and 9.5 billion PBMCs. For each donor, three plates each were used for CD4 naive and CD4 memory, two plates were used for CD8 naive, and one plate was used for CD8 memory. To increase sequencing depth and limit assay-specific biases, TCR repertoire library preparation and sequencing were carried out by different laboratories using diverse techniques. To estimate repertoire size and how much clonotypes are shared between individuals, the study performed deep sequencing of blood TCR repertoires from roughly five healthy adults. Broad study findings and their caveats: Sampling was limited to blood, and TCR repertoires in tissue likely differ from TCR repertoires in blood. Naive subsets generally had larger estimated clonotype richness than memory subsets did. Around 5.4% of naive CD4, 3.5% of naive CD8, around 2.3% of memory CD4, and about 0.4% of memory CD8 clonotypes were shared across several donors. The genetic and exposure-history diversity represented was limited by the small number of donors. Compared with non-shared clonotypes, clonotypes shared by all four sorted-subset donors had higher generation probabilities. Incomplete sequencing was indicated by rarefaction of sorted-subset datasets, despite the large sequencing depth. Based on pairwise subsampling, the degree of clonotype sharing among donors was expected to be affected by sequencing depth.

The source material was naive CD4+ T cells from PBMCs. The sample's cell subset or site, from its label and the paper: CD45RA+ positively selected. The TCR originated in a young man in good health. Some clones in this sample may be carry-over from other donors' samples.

The sequence in DNA is TGTGCCAGCAGCAGGTCCAGCTCTGGAAACACCATATATTTT. It encodes CASSRSSSGNTIYF. Here the chain combines TRBV7-6 and TRBJ1-3, with the identity of the D gene unclear. V was cut back by 5 bases and J by 0 bases, leaving a gap of 8 bases between them. Looking up the germline V gene yields CDR1 SGHVS and CDR2 FNYEAQ. The cysteine opens and the phenylalanine closes a CDR3 of 14 amino acids. Only the CDR3 part of the read is kept: 42 bases, read in frame from the first base.